The next 25 T cell receptor beta chains were all read from a single sample in a study of blood T cells in healthy people across ages (dated by TCRdb to between 2014 and 2017). The library relied on 5' RACE. TCRdb lists the instrument as Illumina HiSeq 2500. A second PCR of roughly 7 to 12 cycles was performed with a sample-barcoded 5' primer and a J-beta primer mix. The public reads were reanalyzed by TCRdb: fastp trimming at Q25, MiXCR alignment, in-frame beta chains only. Here each entry gathers all rows of one CDR3 protein and keeps the most common genes and DNA. Present in this sample are about 1.4 million distinct CDR3 sequences, 55% to 75% of which were seen just once. The top ten clones comprise 6.7% of the sample. Sequenced material: blood. These receptors originate from a man between 18 and 29 years old in good health.

The gene calls are TRBV20-1 and TRBJ2-4, with TRBD1 identical over 9 bases. The last part of the DNA fits TRBJ2-7 better; the J call may be wrong. Germline lookup yields CDR1 DFQATT and CDR2 SNEGSKA (reference sequence). This CDR3 region has 15 residues. In DNA form, the CDR3 reads TGCAGTGCTAGAGGCAGGACAGGGGTGGATCGCGAGCAGTACTTC. This sequence encodes CSARGRTGVDREQYF.

V is TRBV20-1 and J is TRBJ2-4; no firm D call. Germline CDR1 is DFQATT and CDR2 is SNEGSKA (reference sequence). This CDR3 is 14 amino acids long. V was pared by 3 bases and J by 0 bases, with 9 bases between. CDR3 sequence reads: CSARDVGAKNIQYF. In nucleotides, the CDR3 is TGCAGTGCTAGGGACGTTGGAGCCAAAAACATTCAGTACTTC.

This clonotype was seen just once. The J gene is TRBJ1-4, the V gene TRBV5-1, with TRBD1 as a possible D gene (5 bases). Trimming took off 0 bases at V and 8 bases at J, with 11 bases between the two ends. Germline V gene sequence: CDR1 SGHRS, CDR2 YFSETQ. The CDR3 runs to 14 residues. The CDR3, as DNA: TGCGCCAGCAGCTTGGTTCAGGGCGGCGAAAAACTGTTTTTT. Its translation: CASSLVQGGEKLFF.

The V call is TRBV20-1, the J call TRBJ2-5; TRBD2 aligns across 11 bases. The CDR3 extends over 13 amino acids. Germline V gives CDR1 DFQATT, CDR2 SNEGSKA (reference sequence). The trim removed 5 bases at V and 11 bases at J, leaving 10 bases unmatched. CDR3 protein: CSAEVQLAGEQYF. DNA for the CDR3: TGCAGTGCTGAGGTACAACTAGCGGGGGAGCAGTACTTC.

Only one count was recorded for this clonotype. J is TRBJ2-3 and V is TRBV18; 9 bases match TRBD1. The V segment lost 4 bases and the J segment 0 bases; nucleotides outside the gene matches: 2. Germline V CDR1 and CDR2: KGHSH, LQKENI. CDR3 size: 15 residues. CDR3 nucleotide sequence: TGTGCCAGCTCACGCGGGACAGGGAGCACAGATACGCAGTATTTT. Protein: CASSRGTGSTDTQYF.

The chain recombines TRBV12-3 or TRBV12-4 with TRBJ2-3; the match to TRBD1 covers 9 bases. The CDR3 is 18 residues long. After removal of 6 bases from V and 1 base from J, the junction contained 14 bases not matched to a gene. CDR3 in DNA: TGTGCCAGCAGCAGGAGGTCCGGGACAGGGTTTTGCACAGATACGCAGTATTTT. Translated, it gives CASSRRSGTGFCTDTQYF.

This clonotype showed up just a few times. The rearrangement links TRBV4-1 to TRBJ2-4; 9 bases map to TRBD1. The V and J ends lost 4 bases and 8 bases, in that order; junction bases with no gene match: 12. The CDR3 is made up of 16 amino acids. From germline, CDR1 is MGHRA and CDR2 YSYEKL. The CDR3 loop reads CASSLTPGQGLDIQYF. CDR3 nucleotides: TGCGCCAGCAGCCTAACCCCGGGACAGGGATTAGACATTCAGTACTTC.

The chain couples TRBV4-1 to TRBJ2-4; 16 bases map to TRBD2. The V segment lost 4 bases and the J segment 13 bases; nucleotides outside the gene matches: 22. This CDR3 has 20 residues. Germline lookup yields CDR1 MGHRA and CDR2 YSYEKL. The CDR3 sequence: CASSPFSSGTSGRVGNEQYF. CDR3 nucleotides: TGCGCCAGCAGCCCCTTTTCATCCGGGACTAGCGGGAGGGTTGGCAATGAGCAGTACTTC.

The chain combines TRBV5-1 with TRBJ1-2, with no clear D. Germline CDR1 is SGHRS and CDR2 is YFSETQ. Trimming left V 4 bases short and J 8 bases short, with 24 bases between. The length of the CDR3 is 16 residues. DNA of the CDR3: TGCGCCAGCAGCCCGCTGGGCGTTGGGCTCCCGTCCGGCTACACCTTC. Translation: CASSPLGVGLPSGYTF.

The V call is TRBV7-6, the J call TRBJ2-1; no reliable D call. Germline-derived CDR1 and CDR2 are SGHVS and FNYEAQ. V was cut by 3 bases and J by 10 bases, with 10 bases left in between. CDR3 length: 12 residues. The CDR3 is CASSLVSYEQFF. In DNA, the CDR3 is TGTGCCAGCAGCTTGGTCTCCTACGAGCAGTTCTTC.

The chain couples TRBV29-1 to TRBJ1-1; D perhaps matches TRBD1 (5 bases). CDR1 and CDR2 from the germline V gene are SQVTM and ANQGSEA. Trimming removed 4 bases at V and 3 bases at J, with 18 bases between. The CDR3 extends over 15 amino acids. This chain's CDR3 is CSVVGTRDTDTEAFF. CDR3 in DNA: TGCAGCGTTGTAGGGACCAGAGATACCGACACTGAAGCTTTCTTT.

This clonotype was recorded a few times. The J gene is TRBJ1-2, the V gene TRBV9; the D gene is possibly TRBD1 (5 bases). This CDR3 is built from 14 residues. V was pared by 2 bases and J by 5 bases, with 13 bases between. Germline CDR1 and CDR2: SGDLS and YYNGEE. The CDR3 is CASSVGGLGYGYTF. For the CDR3, the DNA is TGTGCCAGCAGCGTGGGGGGGTTGGGTTATGGCTACACCTTC.

This clonotype was seen once. This rearrangement joins TRBV7-9 to TRBJ2-1, with D maybe TRBD2 (6 bases). The CDR3 is 16 amino acids. Trimming took off 4 bases at V and 5 bases at J, with 18 bases between the two ends. Germline V lookup: CDR1 SEHNR, CDR2 FQNEAQ (reference sequence). The CDR3 DNA reads TGTGCCAGCAGCTCCTTGACTAGGGGCCTCAACAATGAGCAGTTCTTC. It yields the protein CASSSLTRGLNNEQFF.

This clonotype was seen only a few times. The chain uses TRBV10-3 and TRBJ2-5; D ambiguous. This CDR3 comprises 13 residues. Trimming pared 7 bases from V and 2 bases from J, leaving 11 bases between. Germline V gene lookup returns CDR1 ENHRY and CDR2 SYGVKD. Here the CDR3 DNA reads TGTGCCATCACCCGGACCCCTCAAGAGACCCAGTACTTC. Translating it yields CAITRTPQETQYF.

Here the CDR3 reads CAGRRVGDEQYF. DNA for the CDR3: TGTGCCGGCCGGCGAGTTGGGGACGAGCAGTACTTC. This chain uses TRBV6-1 with TRBJ2-7; D unresolved. V gave up 11 bases and J gave up 5 bases, with 16 bases separating them. This CDR3 region has 12 residues. Germline V gene lookup returns CDR1 MNHNS and CDR2 SASEGT.

J is TRBJ2-7 and V is TRBV6-2 or TRBV6-3, with D perhaps matching TRBD1 (5 bases). The V gene lost 7 bases and the J gene lost 7 bases, with 17 bases spanning the gap. Germline CDR1 MNHEY, CDR2 SVGEGT. This CDR3 comprises 13 residues. This CDR3 reads CASKGTGPGEQYF. The CDR3 nucleotides read TGTGCCAGCAAAGGTACGGGCCCAGGGGAGCAGTACTTC.

This sequence joins TRBV10-3 and TRBJ2-4; TRBD2 is a possible D gene (6 bases). The end of the DNA is better explained by TRBJ2-7, so the J call may be wrong. Per germline, CDR1 ENHRY and CDR2 SYGVKD. The CDR3 is 13 residues long. CDR3 region: CAISGLEGHEQYF. Here the CDR3 DNA reads TGTGCCATCAGTGGGCTGGAGGGCCACGAGCAGTACTTC.

This sequence joins TRBV9 and TRBJ1-1, with a weak D call TRBD1 (5 bases). Trimming removed 4 bases from V and 3 bases from J, with 16 bases in between. The CDR3 has 15 residues. The germline V gene encodes CDR1 SGDLS and CDR2 YYNGEE. The DNA of the CDR3 is TGTGCCAGCAGCCCCACCGGGGGAATTGACACTGAAGCTTTCTTT. Residues: CASSPTGGIDTEAFF.

The rearrangement joins TRBV10-3 to TRBJ1-6; 11 nucleotides align to TRBD1. CDR3 length: 16 residues. The V segment lost 5 bases and the J segment 10 bases; nucleotides outside the gene matches: 10. Germline V gene data show CDR1 as ENHRY and CDR2 as SYGVKD. The CDR3: CAISQYGTGGDSPLHF. CDR3 nucleotide sequence: TGTGCCATCAGTCAATACGGGACAGGGGGAGACTCACCCCTCCACTTT.

J is TRBJ2-7 and V is TRBV20-1; no clear D gene. The J call may be faulty, since TRBJ2-1 better matches the DNA end. Germline V gene sequence: CDR1 DFQATT, CDR2 SNEGSKA (reference sequence). CDR3 length equals 15 residues. CDR3 nucleotides: TGCAGTGCTAGAGATCTTTGGCAAAGCCACAATGAGCAGTTCTTC. This sequence encodes CSARDLWQSHNEQFF.

J is TRBJ2-1 and V is TRBV2; 10 nucleotides line up with TRBD2. The germline CDR1 and CDR2 sequences are SNHLY and FYNNEI. Trimming cost V 4 bases and J 9 bases; bases outside gene matches: 6. The CDR3 totals 14 residues. The CDR3 DNA sequence: TGTGCCAGCAGTGTTCTAGCGGGAGCGGGTGAGCAGTTCTTC. This translates into CASSVLAGAGEQFF.

The rearrangement joins TRBV3-1 to TRBJ2-7; D gene unclear. The CDR3 sequence is 12 residues long. CDR1 and CDR2 from the germline V gene are LGHDT and YNNKEL (reference sequence). The V and J ends lost 0 bases and 6 bases respectively, with 6 bases between them. The CDR3, as DNA: TGTGCCAGCAGCCAAGATTTTGGCGAGCAGTACTTC. Translating it yields CASSQDFGEQYF.

This clonotype has only a few counts. The gene calls are TRBV12-3 or TRBV12-4 and TRBJ2-1, with TRBD2 matching over 8 bases. This CDR3 is 15 amino acids long. The V gene end was trimmed by 7 bases and the J gene end by 3 bases; junction bases not matched to a gene: 8. CDR3 sequence (DNA): TGTGCCAGCACTTGGGGACTAGGGGTCTACAATGAGCAGTTCTTC. Its protein is CASTWGLGVYNEQFF.

In its sample, this clonotype was seen a few times. The chain couples TRBV2 to TRBJ2-1, with 7 bases identical to TRBD2. Germline V gene data show CDR1 as SNHLY and CDR2 as FYNNEI. The ends lost 3 bases at V and 2 bases at J; junction bases unmatched: 4. There are 15 residues in the CDR3. The CDR3 nucleotides read TGTGCCAGCAGTGACGGGGAGGGCCCCTACAATGAGCAGTTCTTC. It codes for CASSDGEGPYNEQFF.

The chain uses TRBV6-6 and TRBJ2-5; D is undetermined. V lost 6 bases and J 5 bases, leaving 16 bases between the germline ends. Germline V gene data show CDR1 as MNHNY and CDR2 as SVGAGI (reference sequence). The CDR3 sequence is 14 residues long. The CDR3 DNA reads as TGTGCCAGCAGCCCCGCCTTTAAGTTGGAGACCCAGTACTTC. This sequence encodes CASSPAFKLETQYF.